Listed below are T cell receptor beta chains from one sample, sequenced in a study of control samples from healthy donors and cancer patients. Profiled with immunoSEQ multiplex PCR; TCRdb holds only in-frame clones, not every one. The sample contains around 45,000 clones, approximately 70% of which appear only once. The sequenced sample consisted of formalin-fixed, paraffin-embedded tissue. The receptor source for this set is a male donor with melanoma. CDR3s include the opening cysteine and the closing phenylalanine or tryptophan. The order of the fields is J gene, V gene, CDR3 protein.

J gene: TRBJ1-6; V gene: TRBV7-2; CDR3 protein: CASSSGLASPLHF
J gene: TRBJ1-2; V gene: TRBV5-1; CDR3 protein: CASSPGVYGYTF
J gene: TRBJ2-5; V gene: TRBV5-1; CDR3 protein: CASSLALARETQYF
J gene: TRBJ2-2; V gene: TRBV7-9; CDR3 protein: CASSLYSDTGELFF
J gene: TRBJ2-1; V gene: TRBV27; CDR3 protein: CASSLGLIPHFSQFF
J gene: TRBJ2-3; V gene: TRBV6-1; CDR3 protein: CASSVRQGGGTDTQYF
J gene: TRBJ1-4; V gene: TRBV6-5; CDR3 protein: CASSSPERNEKLFF
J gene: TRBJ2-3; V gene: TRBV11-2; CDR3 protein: CASSLRAAPSTDTQYF
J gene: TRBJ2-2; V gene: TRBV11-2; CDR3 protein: CASSWQVGVTGELFF
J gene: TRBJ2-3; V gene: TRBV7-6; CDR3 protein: CASSFTRFDTQYF
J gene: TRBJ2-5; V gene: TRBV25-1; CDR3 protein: CASSEYETQYF
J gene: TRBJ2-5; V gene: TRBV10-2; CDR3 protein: CASSDSLPQETQYF
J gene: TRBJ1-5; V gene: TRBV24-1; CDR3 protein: CATSDRDRGWDQPQHF
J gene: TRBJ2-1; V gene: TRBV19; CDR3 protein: CATRTSGHSYNEQFF
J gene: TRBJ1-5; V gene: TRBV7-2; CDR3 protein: CASSPMWSGNQPQHF
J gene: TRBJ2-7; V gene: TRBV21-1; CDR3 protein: CASSKVVQGPYF
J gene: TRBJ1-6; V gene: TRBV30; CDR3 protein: CAWTDRGISPLHF
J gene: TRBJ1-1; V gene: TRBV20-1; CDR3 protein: CSASKGTNTEAFF
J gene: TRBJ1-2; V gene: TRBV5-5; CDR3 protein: CASSLDGRLGNGYTF
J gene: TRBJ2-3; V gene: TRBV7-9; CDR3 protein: CASSFNDASGGTQYF
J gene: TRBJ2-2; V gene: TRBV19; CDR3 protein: CASRKQGVETGELFF
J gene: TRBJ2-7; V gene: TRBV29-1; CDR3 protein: CSVLGGKASYEQYF
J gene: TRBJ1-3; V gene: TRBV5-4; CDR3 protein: CASSYWFYF
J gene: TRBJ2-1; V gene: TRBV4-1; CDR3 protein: CASSQGRTSGSRGSYNEQFF
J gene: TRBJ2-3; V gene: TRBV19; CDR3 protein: CASSIGRSDTQYF
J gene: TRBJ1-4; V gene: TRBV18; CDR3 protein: CASSPGRLGEKLFF
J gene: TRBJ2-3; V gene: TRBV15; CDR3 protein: CATSRGTRLDPDTQYF
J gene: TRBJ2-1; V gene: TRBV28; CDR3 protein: CASRSTGDNYGNEQFF
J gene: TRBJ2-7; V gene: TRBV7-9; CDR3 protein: CASSLMSGQYF
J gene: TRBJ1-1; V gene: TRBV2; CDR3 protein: CASSSDSYTTEAFF
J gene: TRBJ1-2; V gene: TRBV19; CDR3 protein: CASTPEGRHYGYTF
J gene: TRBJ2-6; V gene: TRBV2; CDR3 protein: CASSRDRVGTGANVLTF
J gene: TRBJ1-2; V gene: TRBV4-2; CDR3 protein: CASTSRDINYGYTF
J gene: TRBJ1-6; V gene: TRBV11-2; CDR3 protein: CASSTRTGAGSPLHF
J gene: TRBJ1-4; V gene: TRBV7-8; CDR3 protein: CASSVRNEKLFF
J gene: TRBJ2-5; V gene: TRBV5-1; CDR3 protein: CASSWSSGKAEETQYF
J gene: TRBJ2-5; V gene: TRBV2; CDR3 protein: CASSEGAGVGETQYF
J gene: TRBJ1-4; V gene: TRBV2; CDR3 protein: CASGRGGREKLFF
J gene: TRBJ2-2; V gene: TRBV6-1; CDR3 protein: CASSEAIAGELFF